A selection of T cell receptor beta chains follows, all from one sample in a study of Ad26.COV2.S vaccination and SARS-CoV-2 variants. Method: immunoSEQ multiplex PCR; TCRdb's copy keeps in-frame clones and lacks some. The sample gives fewer than 400,000 clones, roughly 90% of which show up once; over 5% is in the top ten. Here the sequenced sample was peripheral blood, taken in a trial of Ad26.COV2.S vaccine versus placebo. Receptors were obtained from a person between 18 and 65 years old who received the Ad26.COV2.S COVID-19 vaccine or a placebo. CDR3s include the opening cysteine and the closing phenylalanine or tryptophan. The D gene is left open where the match is weak. Size is omitted from some rows. Given values are once, few, many or a class for expanded clones.

abundance,v_gene,len,j_gene,d_gene,CDR3aa,CDR3nt
NA,TRBV7-8,12,TRBJ2-5,NA,CASSSSTETQYF,TGTGCCAGCAGCTCGTCGACGGAGACCCAGTACTTC
NA,TRBV10-3,16,TRBJ2-7,TRBD1,CAISESRGRKTYEQYF,TGTGCCATCAGTGAGTCAAGGGGGCGGAAAACCTACGAGCAGTACTTC
once,TRBV7-2,13,TRBJ1-1,TRBD1,CASRRQGSTEAFF,TGTGCCAGCAGGAGACAGGGGAGCACTGAAGCTTTCTTT
NA,TRBV5-1,16,TRBJ1-5,TRBD1,CASSPQTGDGNQPQHF,TGCGCCAGCAGCCCTCAGACAGGGGATGGAAATCAGCCCCAGCATTTT
NA,TRBV6-5,14,TRBJ2-7,NA,CASSFNSNSYEQYF,TGTGCCAGCAGTTTTAACAGTAACTCCTACGAGCAGTACTTC
NA,TRBV11-2,14,TRBJ1-4,NA,CASSQGFANEKLFF,TGTGCCAGCAGCCAGGGGTTCGCTAATGAAAAACTGTTTTTT
NA,TRBV19,13,TRBJ1-5,TRBD1,CASSGQGYQPQHF,TGTGCCAGCTCGGGACAGGGGTATCAGCCCCAGCATTTT
NA,TRBV7-9,13,TRBJ1-2,NA,CASTPAGSQGYTF,TGTGCCAGCACCCCCGCGGGGAGCCAGGGCTACACCTTC
once,TRBV7-6,14,TRBJ1-1,NA,CASSLGQGLTEAFF,TGTGCCAGCAGCTTAGGTCAGGGGCTCACTGAAGCTTTCTTT
NA,TRBV7-8,14,TRBJ1-1,TRBD1,CASSIQGAMTEAFF,TGTGCCAGCAGTATACAGGGGGCGATGACTGAAGCTTTCTTT
NA,TRBV4-1,14,TRBJ2-5,TRBD1,CASSQLTGEETQYF,TGCGCCAGCAGCCAGCTGACAGGGGAAGAGACCCAGTACTTC